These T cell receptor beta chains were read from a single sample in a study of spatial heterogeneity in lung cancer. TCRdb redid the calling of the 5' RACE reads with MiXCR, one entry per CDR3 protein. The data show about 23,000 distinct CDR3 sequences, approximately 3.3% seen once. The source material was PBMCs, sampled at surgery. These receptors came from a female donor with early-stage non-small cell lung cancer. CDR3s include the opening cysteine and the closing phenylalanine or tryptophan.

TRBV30 CAWSRQGRAYEQYF
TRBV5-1 CASSLRGSSDIQYF
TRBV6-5 CASSGLAGDTQYF
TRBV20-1 CSARGRDVSTDTQYF
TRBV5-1 CASSLEPISYEQYF
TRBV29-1 CSVGDRGNQPQHF
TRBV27 CASSYGPIQGGTEAFF
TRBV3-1 CASSSQGGNSPLHF
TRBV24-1 CATSDPRASGANEQFF
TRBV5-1 CASSLGQPSPLHF
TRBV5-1 CASSERPALAKNIQYF
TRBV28 CASITGDNTGELFF
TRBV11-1 CASSPGGVVGSEQYF
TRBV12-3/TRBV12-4 CASSLPQGAYVSTNEKLFF
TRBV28 CASSLWVLAGGPGEQYF
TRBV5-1 CASSFLYGGSYNEQFF
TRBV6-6 CASFGVRRNEQFF
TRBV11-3 CASSLDETTGELFF
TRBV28 CASRSAGGRDIQYF
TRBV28 CASRDSRGSYEQYF
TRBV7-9 CASSERTSVVTDTQYF
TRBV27 CASSSRTSGIYNEQFF
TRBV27 CASSFGTRGEQYF
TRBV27 CASSYAGVGETQYF
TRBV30 CAWGTAPSYEQYF
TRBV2 CASSERGTTDRAQHF
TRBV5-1 CASSPDVADTQYF
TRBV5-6 CASSEPGQGSSYEQYF
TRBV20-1 CSGKMGSDSSYEQYF
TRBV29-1 CSVEGSGGRNYGYTF
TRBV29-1 CSVRTGSNQPQHF